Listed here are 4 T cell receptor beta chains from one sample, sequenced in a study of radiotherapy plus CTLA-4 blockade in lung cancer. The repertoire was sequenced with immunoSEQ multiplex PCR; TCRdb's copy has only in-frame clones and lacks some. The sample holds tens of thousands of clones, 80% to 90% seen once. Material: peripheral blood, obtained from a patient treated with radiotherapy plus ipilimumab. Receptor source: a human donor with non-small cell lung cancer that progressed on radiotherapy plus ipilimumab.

CDR3 DNA: TGTGCCGCGCAGGGACAGAGTCAAAACATTCAGTACTTC. Translating gives CAAQGQSQNIQYF. The chain uses TRBV10-3 and TRBJ2-4; TRBD1 matches 7 bases. There are 13 residues in the CDR3. V lost 11 bases and J lost 5; bases outside the gene matches: 9. The germline V gene encodes CDR1 ENHRY and CDR2 SYGVKD.

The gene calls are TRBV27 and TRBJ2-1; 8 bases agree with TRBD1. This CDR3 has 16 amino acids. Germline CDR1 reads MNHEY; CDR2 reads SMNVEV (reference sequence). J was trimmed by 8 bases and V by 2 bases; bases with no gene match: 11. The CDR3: CASSLSPDRVLDEQFF. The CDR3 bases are TGTGCCAGCAGTTTAAGTCCGGACAGGGTGCTCGATGAGCAGTTCTTC.

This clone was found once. This CDR3 is CASSLAGVTQYF. The CDR3 region has the DNA TGTGCCAGCAGCTTAGCTGGGGTGACCCAGTACTTC. The rearrangement joins TRBV7-9 to TRBJ2-5; no reliable D call. Germline CDR1 SEHNR, CDR2 FQNEAQ (reference sequence). V lost 0 bases, J lost 7 bases, and 6 bases lay in between. CDR3 length equals 12 residues. Looking up the rest from reference TRBV7-9 and TRBJ2-5 gives the full variable domain: DTGVSQNPRHKITKRGQNVTFRCDPISEHNRLYWYRQTLGQGPEFLTYFQNEAQLEKSRLLSDRFSAERPKGSFSTLEIQRTEQGDSAMYLCASSLAGVTQYFGPGTRLLVL.

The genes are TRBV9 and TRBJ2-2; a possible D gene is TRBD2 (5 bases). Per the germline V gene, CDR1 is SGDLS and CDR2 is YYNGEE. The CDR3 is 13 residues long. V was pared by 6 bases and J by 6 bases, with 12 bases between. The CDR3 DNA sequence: TGTGCCAGCAAAGTCCCGGGATCCGGGGAGCTGTTTTTT. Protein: CASKVPGSGELFF.